What follows is one T cell receptor beta chain and its context. The antigen is unknown. With 4 bases clipped from V and 8 bases from J, the junction kept 7 bases outside the gene matches. Germline V gene data show CDR1 as SNHLY and CDR2 as FYNNEI. The CDR3 covers 16 residues. This sample was taken from a study of T-cell memory formation after mild COVID-19. Study in general: TCR clusters were mostly confined to one donor each.

Study-wide points: Some SARS-CoV-2-responding clones were already detected in memory before infection. Confirmation of SARS-CoV-2 specificity was lacking for second-wave clones peaking day 37. The main location of contracting CD4+ clones was CM and EM, and that of contracting CD8+ clones was EMRA.

One entry per CDR3 protein results from TCRdb running MiXCR on the 5' RACE reads. The sample includes 45,000 to 55,000 distinct CDR3 sequences, 7.3% of them seen just once. The specimen was PBMCs or a T cell subset sorted from them (not recorded which). The clonotype originates from a man aged 18-30 years who had mild COVID-19 (a few samples of this study predate the infection). Cell type and time point are not known. The chain carries TRBV2 and TRBJ2-1; 14 positions agree with TRBD2. The CDR3 region has the DNA TGTGCCAGCAGTGCCTTGGGGACTAGCGGGGGTTATGAGCAGTTCTTC. Translation: CASSALGTSGGYEQFF.